This T cell receptor (beta chain) was obtained from a study of beta chain features in type 1 diabetes (dated by TCRdb to about 2018). The study in broad terms: No differences in mean age, gender distribution, total cell number or subset yield were found between patients and healthy donors. A total of roughly 100 million sorted cells were examined across all samples, and a strong correlation was observed between cell number per subset and RNA yield. In the study, recently diagnosed type 1 diabetes patients and matched healthy donors were compared on the TCRB repertoires of their sorted circulating CD4+ T cell subsets. Regulatory and stem cell-like memory subsets were isolated from only 8 patients and about eight healthy donors, whereas naive and central memory subsets came from all 28 donors. On the study overall, not on this receptor specifically: Because cDNA rather than genomic DNA was sequenced, highly expressing activated cells could have been over-represented, although no difference in activation and CD3 levels was found between groups. The naive, central memory and regulatory TCRB repertoires appeared to resemble one another more closely among patients than among healthy donors. Because small numbers of individuals were included in the HLA sub-analyses, any influence of HLA type on TCRB rearrangement was left unresolved. A moderate but significant shortening of TCRB CDR3 length was observed in type 1 diabetes patients in all four CD4+ subsets. Patients with type 1 diabetes made fewer insertions and deleted more nucleotides at VDJ recombination sites, implying thymic rearrangement abnormalities. Shorter templates might have been favored by PCR, but patient and control samples were amplified and corrected together, so both groups would have been affected equally by any skew.

Of note for this clone: Its recognized antigen is unknown. Within one base of it there is no much larger clone, and no base qualities were kept.

The entire amount of isolated RNA was reverse transcribed using the High Capacity cDNA Reverse Transcription Kit, so the sequenced TCRB transcripts were expressed ones. Deep immunoSEQ sequencing was performed on naive, central memory and regulatory T cell samples, with an average of roughly 3.3 million total reads per sample. After sorted cells were lysed in RLT buffer, RNA was extracted with DNase-treated RNeasy Micro or Mini kits, with the choice depending on cell number. To prevent cross-contamination, every cell subset was processed on its own, while patient and healthy donor samples were processed together. TCRB sequences were amplified from cDNA with the immunoSEQ multiplex PCR, producing 87-bp fragments spanning the CDR3 region. Sequencing of the amplicons was done on the Illumina HiSeq platform. Concerning the study's data processing: PCR bias was corrected computationally using synthetic template baselines, and reads within Hamming distance 2 were collapsed, with unmergeable singletons discarded. Reads were aligned against IMGT to assign V, D and J genes, CDR3 length and insertions or deletions at six rearrangement sites. Clonotype counts were normalized to sorted cell number within each subset before computing true diversity and Gini coefficients with the tcR R package. The overlap coefficient, calculated on TCRB nucleotide sequences, was used to quantify repertoire sharing. As a proxy for the pre-selection repertoire, out-of-frame TCRB sequences from naive cells were analyzed. In TCRdb, the immuneACCESS table is reduced to in-frame sequences with V and J assigned. These tables do not hold every clone; where another copy was compared, an unresolved V gene accounts for under half, and the others remain unexplained. V, J and clone size reflect that table, while D and trimming were determined from the DNA. This sample lists 680,000 or so clones; roughly a sixth were detected once. The leading ten clones occupy 0.07% to 0.095% of the sample.

The CDR3, from cysteine to phenylalanine, totals 15 residues. Just CDR3 DNA is preserved here, 45 bases in frame from base 1. Compared with germline, V lacks 6 bases and J lacks 9 bases; bases without a gene match: 11. From a lookup of the germline V gene, CDR1 and CDR2 are MDHEN and SYDVKM. Each donor gave one peripheral blood draw, approximately 110 mL on average, collected into heparinised tubes. A BD FACSAria II was used to sort naive, central memory, regulatory and stem cell-like memory CD4+ T cells with a panel that included CD45RO, CCR7, CD25, CD127, CD95 and CD27. All sorted populations exceeded 95% purity. PBMCs were separated immediately by Lymphoprep density gradient centrifugation and were stained directly, without being cultured. So that batch effects would be minimized, each experiment stained and sorted samples in pairs, pairing one healthy donor with one patient.

The sequenced sample was naive CD4+ T cells from blood. Sample cell subset or site, as interpreted from the label and publication: true naive CD4+ T cells. The TCR comes from a man in his late teens or twenties in good health. The chain employs TRBV28 and TRBJ1-5; the central 10 bases match TRBD1. CDR3 reads: CASSLTGQGGRPQHF. In nucleotide form, the sequence is TGTGCCAGCAGCCTTACCGGACAGGGGGGAAGGCCCCAGCATTTT.